Listed below are T cell receptor beta chains from one sample, sequenced in a study of cytomegalovirus exposure and HLA in healthy donors. This table comes from immunoSEQ multiplex PCR, and its TCRdb copy is limited to in-frame clones, with some not included. The sample has hundreds of thousands of clones; around nine tenths are singletons. Input material: PBMCs. The receptors derive from a young woman in good health and CMV-seronegative. The CDR3 runs from the conserved cysteine through the conserved F or W. The order of the fields is J gene, CDR3 length, clone size, D gene, V gene, CDR3 protein, CDR3 DNA. The D gene is left open where the match is weak. Clone size is given for some rows only: seen once, a few or many times, or a class if the clone is expanded.

j_gene: TRBJ1-2
len: 13
abundance: .
d_gene: TRBD1
v_gene: TRBV27
CDR3aa: CASSLTGGHGYTF
CDR3nt: TGTGCCAGCAGCCTGACAGGGGGCCATGGCTACACCTTC

j_gene: TRBJ2-3
len: 17
abundance: .
d_gene: .
v_gene: TRBV29-1
CDR3aa: CSVVQPRAGVGADTQYF
CDR3nt: TGCAGCGTTGTACAACCTAGGGCAGGGGTAGGCGCAGATACGCAGTATTTT

j_gene: TRBJ2-7
len: 14
abundance: .
d_gene: TRBD1
v_gene: TRBV6-5
CDR3aa: CASSTPGQGYEQYF
CDR3nt: TGTGCCAGCAGTACTCCGGGACAGGGCTACGAGCAGTACTTC

j_gene: TRBJ1-1
len: 12
abundance: .
d_gene: .
v_gene: TRBV9
CDR3aa: CASGPGGPEAFF
CDR3nt: TGTGCCAGCGGACCCGGAGGGCCTGAAGCTTTCTTT

j_gene: TRBJ1-6
len: 15
abundance: .
d_gene: .
v_gene: TRBV13
CDR3aa: CASSPRDKGNSPLHF
CDR3nt: TGTGCCAGCAGCCCTCGGGACAAAGGGAATTCACCCCTCCACTTT

j_gene: TRBJ1-2
len: 14
abundance: once
d_gene: TRBD1
v_gene: TRBV2
CDR3aa: CASSEGTGDYGYTF
CDR3nt: TGTGCCAGCAGTGAAGGGACAGGTGACTATGGCTACACCTTC

j_gene: TRBJ2-1
len: 12
abundance: few
d_gene: .
v_gene: TRBV10-1
CDR3aa: CASSEKIGEQFF
CDR3nt: TGCGCCAGCAGTGAGAAGATTGGCGAGCAGTTCTTC

j_gene: TRBJ2-1
len: 13
abundance: .
d_gene: TRBD1
v_gene: TRBV5-4
CDR3aa: CASSSDRASEQFF
CDR3nt: TGTGCCAGCAGCTCGGACAGGGCCAGTGAGCAGTTCTTC

j_gene: TRBJ2-1
len: 18
abundance: .
d_gene: TRBD2
v_gene: TRBV14
CDR3aa: CASSRTFGAGVLSYEQFF
CDR3nt: TGTGCCAGCAGCCGCACTTTTGGGGCGGGGGTCCTTTCATATGAGCAGTTCTTC

j_gene: TRBJ1-3
len: 15
abundance: few
d_gene: .
v_gene: TRBV6-5
CDR3aa: CASSSLIRGGNTIYF
CDR3nt: TGTGCCAGCAGTTCTCTGATCAGGGGTGGAAACACCATATATTTT

j_gene: TRBJ1-4
len: 14
abundance: .
d_gene: .
v_gene: TRBV19
CDR3aa: CASSPTGTNEKLFF
CDR3nt: TGTGCCAGTAGCCCGACGGGAACTAATGAAAAACTGTTTTTT

j_gene: TRBJ1-4
len: 14
abundance: .
d_gene: TRBD1
v_gene: TRBV30
CDR3aa: CAWRSAGGVEKLFF
CDR3nt: TGTGCCTGGAGATCAGCAGGGGGCGTAGAAAAACTGTTTTTT

j_gene: TRBJ2-1
len: 15
abundance: .
d_gene: TRBD2
v_gene: TRBV5-1
CDR3aa: CASSLAGTSFDEQFF
CDR3nt: TGCGCCAGCAGCTTGGCCGGGACTAGTTTTGATGAGCAGTTCTTC

j_gene: TRBJ2-1
len: 15
abundance: .
d_gene: .
v_gene: TRBV6-4
CDR3aa: CASSEEIEGYNEQFF
CDR3nt: TGTGCCAGCAGTGAAGAAATTGAGGGATACAATGAGCAGTTCTTC

j_gene: TRBJ1-2
len: 11
abundance: once
d_gene: .
v_gene: TRBV2
CDR3aa: CASSGPGGYTF
CDR3nt: TGTGCCAGCAGTGGCCCAGGTGGCTACACCTTC

j_gene: TRBJ2-7
len: 13
abundance: .
d_gene: TRBD1
v_gene: TRBV19
CDR3aa: CASSNWTGGEQYF
CDR3nt: TGTGCCAGTAGTAATTGGACAGGGGGAGAGCAGTACTTC

j_gene: TRBJ1-2
len: 11
abundance: .
d_gene: TRBD1
v_gene: TRBV20-1
CDR3aa: CSARDRDGYTF
CDR3nt: TGCAGTGCTAGGGACAGGGATGGCTACACCTTC

j_gene: TRBJ1-5
len: 17
abundance: few
d_gene: TRBD1
v_gene: TRBV27
CDR3aa: CATRDRAVLESNQPQHF
CDR3nt: TGTGCCACCAGAGACAGGGCGGTTTTAGAAAGCAATCAGCCCCAGCATTTT

j_gene: TRBJ1-5
len: 16
abundance: once
d_gene: .
v_gene: TRBV2
CDR3aa: CASSEALSGANQPQHF
CDR3nt: TGTGCCAGCAGTGAAGCGCTATCAGGGGCCAATCAGCCCCAGCATTTT

j_gene: TRBJ2-1
len: 13
abundance: .
d_gene: TRBD2
v_gene: TRBV11-3
CDR3aa: CASSLGLVNEQFF
CDR3nt: TGTGCCAGCAGTTTGGGACTAGTAAATGAGCAGTTCTTC

j_gene: TRBJ1-2
len: 16
abundance: .
d_gene: TRBD1
v_gene: TRBV14
CDR3aa: CASSHETGQGSNGYTF
CDR3nt: TGTGCCAGCAGCCACGAAACGGGACAGGGGTCGAATGGCTACACCTTC

j_gene: TRBJ2-7
len: 15
abundance: .
d_gene: TRBD2
v_gene: TRBV11-2
CDR3aa: CASSFGAGGPYEQYF
CDR3nt: TGTGCCAGCAGCTTTGGGGCGGGGGGACCCTACGAGCAGTACTTC

j_gene: TRBJ2-3
len: 16
abundance: .
d_gene: TRBD2
v_gene: TRBV9
CDR3aa: CASSVDILAGDDTQYF
CDR3nt: TGTGCCAGCAGCGTAGATATCCTAGCGGGGGATGATACGCAGTATTTT

j_gene: TRBJ1-1
len: 15
abundance: .
d_gene: TRBD1
v_gene: TRBV9
CDR3aa: CASSTDRGPNTEAFF
CDR3nt: TGTGCCAGCAGCACAGACAGGGGGCCTAACACTGAAGCTTTCTTT

j_gene: TRBJ2-4
len: 12
abundance: .
d_gene: .
v_gene: TRBV7-9
CDR3aa: CSSSSSLGVQYF
CDR3nt: TGTTCCAGCAGCTCTTCACTCGGGGTTCAGTACTTC

j_gene: TRBJ2-3
len: 14
abundance: .
d_gene: .
v_gene: TRBV9
CDR3aa: CASSTSGSTDTQYF
CDR3nt: TGTGCCAGCAGCACATCGGGGAGCACAGATACGCAGTATTTT

j_gene: TRBJ1-5
len: 14
abundance: .
d_gene: .
v_gene: TRBV19
CDR3aa: CASSIRAGNQPQHF
CDR3nt: TGTGCCAGTAGTATTAGGGCAGGGAACCAGCCCCAGCATTTT

j_gene: TRBJ1-1
len: 15
abundance: .
d_gene: TRBD1
v_gene: TRBV7-9
CDR3aa: CASSRDRGRSTEAFF
CDR3nt: TGTGCCAGCAGCCGGGACAGGGGGCGAAGCACTGAAGCTTTCTTT

j_gene: TRBJ2-7
len: 17
abundance: .
d_gene: TRBD1
v_gene: TRBV18
CDR3aa: CASSLLSGTGNHYEQYF
CDR3nt: TGTGCCAGCTCACTGTTGTCCGGGACAGGGAATCACTACGAGCAGTACTTC